This is a list of T cell receptor beta chains from one sample in a study of response to subunit inactivated influenza vaccine. MiXCR, run by TCRdb on the RT-PCR reads, gives a single entry per CDR3 protein. The sample yields 450,000 to 500,000 distinct CDR3 sequences, about 10% seen once. The source was PBMCs from blood, collected more than 35 days after vaccination. Receptor source: a man in his fifties or sixties who received an inactivated influenza vaccine. The CDR3 runs from the conserved cysteine through the conserved F or W. The D gene is left open where the match is weak. Rows may omit the clone size; those that give it use once, few, many or a size class.

J: TRBJ1-1
D: .
V: TRBV7-2
size: many
CDR3: CASSSQGTNTEAFF
DNA: TGTGCCAGCAGCTCGCAGGGCACCAACACTGAAGCTTTCTTT

J: TRBJ1-2
D: TRBD1
V: TRBV3-1
size: .
CDR3: CASSQAALTGPLSYGYTF
DNA: TGTGCCAGCAGCCAAGCCGCGCTGACAGGGCCGCTTTCCTATGGCTACACCTTC

J: TRBJ2-6
D: .
V: TRBV29-1
size: .
CDR3: CSVDTGTGANVLTF
DNA: TGCAGCGTCGACACAGGGACTGGGGCCAACGTCCTGACTTTC

J: TRBJ2-7
D: .
V: TRBV7-2
size: .
CDR3: CASSRGAQSPTYEQYF
DNA: TGTGCCAGCAGCCGTGGGGCCCAGAGTCCTACCTACGAGCAGTACTTC

J: TRBJ2-7
D: TRBD1
V: TRBV4-1
size: few
CDR3: CASSRLTGVEQYF
DNA: TGCGCCAGCAGCCGCTTAACAGGGGTCGAGCAGTACTTC

J: TRBJ2-7
D: .
V: TRBV7-6
size: few
CDR3: CASSSYTGLGEQYF
DNA: TGTGCCAGCAGCTCATACACAGGGCTCGGGGAGCAGTACTTC

J: TRBJ1-6
D: TRBD1
V: TRBV7-2
size: .
CDR3: CASSLAGQAQSPLHF
DNA: TGTGCCAGCAGCTTAGCGGGACAGGCCCAATCACCCCTCCACTTT

J: TRBJ1-2
D: .
V: TRBV7-2
size: .
CDR3: CASSLDTEGYGYTF
DNA: TGTGCCAGCAGCCTTGATACCGAGGGCTATGGCTACACCTTC

J: TRBJ1-2
D: .
V: TRBV30
size: few
CDR3: CASLGQWGKFGYTF
DNA: TGTGCCTCTCTCGGACAGTGGGGCAAGTTCGGCTACACCTTC

J: TRBJ1-2
D: TRBD1
V: TRBV6-5
size: .
CDR3: CASRYGGQGLRGVRYGYTF
DNA: TGTGCCAGCAGATATGGGGGACAGGGTTTGCGTGGCGTTAGGTATGGCTACACCTTC

J: TRBJ1-1
D: .
V: TRBV27
size: few
CDR3: CASSLEGDTEAFF
DNA: TGTGCCAGCAGTTTGGAAGGGGACACTGAAGCTTTCTTT

J: TRBJ2-2
D: TRBD2
V: TRBV27
size: .
CDR3: CASGLAEALGTGELFF
DNA: TGTGCCAGCGGACTAGCGGAGGCACTCGGAACCGGGGAGCTGTTTTTT

J: TRBJ2-3
D: TRBD1
V: TRBV5-5
size: .
CDR3: CASSHGTGTDTQYF
DNA: TGTGCCAGCAGCCACGGGACAGGCACAGATACGCAGTATTTT

J: TRBJ2-3
D: TRBD2
V: TRBV29-1
size: many
CDR3: CSVEAIGRGGRTDTQYF
DNA: TGCAGCGTTGAAGCAATCGGGCGGGGGGGCCGGACAGATACGCAGTATTTT

J: TRBJ2-3
D: .
V: TRBV12-3/TRBV12-4
size: .
CDR3: CASSTGTNTQYF
DNA: TGTGCCAGCAGCACCGGGACAAATACGCAGTATTTT

J: TRBJ2-5
D: TRBD1
V: TRBV5-1
size: few
CDR3: CASSYQDRAGTQYF
DNA: TGCGCCAGCAGCTACCAGGACAGGGCAGGGACCCAGTACTTC

J: TRBJ2-2
D: .
V: TRBV29-1
size: .
CDR3: CSVERGSRGGELFF
DNA: TGCAGCGTTGAACGGGGGAGTCGGGGCGGGGAGCTGTTTTTT

J: TRBJ2-1
D: TRBD2
V: TRBV12-3/TRBV12-4
size: .
CDR3: CASSFMAGAINEQFF
DNA: TGTGCCAGCAGTTTTATGGCGGGAGCGATCAATGAGCAGTTCTTC

J: TRBJ2-7
D: .
V: TRBV20-1
size: few
CDR3: CSARSGPYTYEQYF
DNA: TGCAGTGCTAGGTCGGGACCCTATACCTACGAGCAGTACTTC

J: TRBJ2-7
D: TRBD1
V: TRBV7-2
size: many
CDR3: CASSRDRVGEQYF
DNA: TGTGCCAGCAGCCGGGACAGGGTTGGAGAGCAGTACTTC

J: TRBJ2-7
D: TRBD1
V: TRBV12-3/TRBV12-4
size: .
CDR3: CASTKQGARHEQYF
DNA: TGTGCCAGCACCAAACAGGGGGCGCGTCACGAGCAGTACTTC

J: TRBJ2-7
D: .
V: TRBV29-1
size: .
CDR3: CSAGIRGSEQYF
DNA: TGCAGCGCCGGGATCCGGGGTTCCGAGCAGTACTTC

J: TRBJ2-1
D: .
V: TRBV10-3
size: few
CDR3: CAISDDGGTRAYEQFF
DNA: TGTGCCATCAGTGACGACGGGGGAACTCGGGCCTATGAGCAGTTCTTC

J: TRBJ2-1
D: .
V: TRBV12-3/TRBV12-4
size: many
CDR3: CASSSVAGYNEQFF
DNA: TGTGCCAGCAGCTCGGTGGCGGGATACAATGAGCAGTTCTTC

J: TRBJ2-7
D: TRBD1
V: TRBV24-1
size: many
CDR3: CATSDFGTASQYF
DNA: TGTGCCACCAGTGACTTTGGGACAGCCAGCCAGTACTTC

J: TRBJ1-5
D: .
V: TRBV18
size: .
CDR3: CASSPLPGNNQPQHF
DNA: TGTGCCAGCTCACCACTTCCGGGGAACAATCAGCCCCAGCATTTT

J: TRBJ2-1
D: .
V: TRBV6-6
size: many
CDR3: CASSPHSNEQFF
DNA: TGTGCCAGCAGTCCCCACAGCAATGAGCAGTTCTTC

J: TRBJ2-1
D: TRBD2
V: TRBV7-2
size: .
CDR3: CASSRSVRGGTYNEQFF
DNA: TGTGCCAGCAGCAGATCAGTGCGGGGGGGCACCTACAATGAGCAGTTCTTC

J: TRBJ2-3
D: TRBD2
V: TRBV9
size: .
CDR3: CASTLAVSPTDTQYF
DNA: TGTGCCAGCACCCTAGCGGTTTCTCCCACAGATACGCAGTATTTT

J: TRBJ2-7
D: .
V: TRBV21-1
size: .
CDR3: CASSKADTGGPDEQYF
DNA: TGTGCCAGCAGCAAAGCTGATACAGGGGGTCCCGACGAGCAGTACTTC